The 18 T cell receptor beta chains below were found in one sample sequenced in a study of cytomegalovirus exposure and HLA in healthy donors. A multiplex PCR was run with 60 Vbeta primers and 13 Jbeta primers. The table came from immunoSEQ multiplex PCR; TCRdb's copy has only in-frame clones and leaves some out. The data show approximately 160,000 clones, about 76% seen once. Input material: PBMCs. The receptors shown here come from a woman between 40 and 50 years old in good health and CMV-seropositive.

This clone was observed a single time. The J gene is TRBJ2-1, the V gene TRBV5-1; D not resolved. V lost 0 bases to trimming and J lost 0 bases, with 10 bases between them. From germline, CDR1 is SGHRS and CDR2 YFSETQ. The CDR3 runs to 16 residues. This CDR3 is CASSLAGHSSYNEQFF. Written as DNA, the CDR3 is TGCGCCAGCAGCTTGGCGGGTCATAGCTCCTACAATGAGCAGTTCTTC.

The chain recombines TRBV5-1 with TRBJ2-2; possible D gene TRBD1, 6 bases. The CDR3 is 15 amino acids. In germline, CDR1 is SGHRS, CDR2 YFSETQ. Trimming removed 4 bases from V and 2 bases from J, with 12 bases in between. The CDR3 reads CASSQDRSNTGELFF. In DNA, the CDR3 is TGCGCCAGCAGCCAAGACAGGAGTAACACCGGGGAGCTGTTTTTT.

This chain connects TRBV6-5 to TRBJ2-1, with 9 positions matching TRBD2. Germline V gene data show CDR1 as MNHEY and CDR2 as SVGAGI. The CDR3 runs 15 residues. V trimming: 6 bases; J trimming: 6 bases; junction bases outside the gene matches: 9. The CDR3 nucleotides are TGTGCCAGCAGCCGATTAGCGGGAGTGGGCAATGAGCAGTTCTTC. It codes for CASSRLAGVGNEQFF.

This chain links TRBV5-1 with TRBJ1-2; D is perhaps TRBD1 (6 bases). This CDR3 has 13 residues. V was shortened by 4 bases and J by 8 bases, with 15 bases between the two germline ends. CDR1 is SGHRS and CDR2 is YFSETQ in the germline V gene. CDR3 bases: TGCGCCAGCAGCGCTTCACAGGGATCAGGCTACACCTTC. Translated, it gives CASSASQGSGYTF.

The rearrangement joins TRBV10-3 to TRBJ2-7; possibly TRBD1 for D (6 bases). Per germline, CDR1 ENHRY and CDR2 SYGVKD. The ends were cut back, 0 bases at V and 3 bases at J, with 12 bases in the middle. The CDR3 is 15 amino acids. The CDR3 nucleotides are TGTGCCATCAGTGAGTCGAGGACAGCCTTCTACGAGCAGTACTTC. This sequence encodes CAISESRTAFYEQYF.

The chain links TRBV28 to TRBJ2-5; TRBD1 might be the D (5 bases). Germline CDR1 MDHEN, CDR2 SYDVKM. The germline V and J ends were trimmed by 7 bases and 4 bases, with 13 bases remaining between them. The CDR3 spans 13 residues. CDR3 DNA: TGTGCCAGCATCGACAGTTTCCGAGAGACCCAGTACTTC. Its protein is CASIDSFRETQYF.

CDR3 region: CATLDTGKNIQYF. For the CDR3, the DNA is TGTGCCACTCTTGACACCGGCAAAAACATTCAGTACTTC. V usage is TRBV28 and J usage is TRBJ2-4; D is unclear. V lost 10 bases and J 3 bases, leaving 13 bases between the germline ends. CDR1 is MDHEN, CDR2 SYDVKM, per germline. CDR3 size: 13 residues.

The chain uses TRBV10-1 and TRBJ2-3; 12 bases agree with TRBD2. Germline CDR1 and CDR2: WNHNN and SYGVQD (reference sequence). The CDR3 is made up of 14 amino acids. J gave up 6 bases and V 2 bases, and 0 bases lay outside the gene matches. The CDR3: CASSETSGGDTQYF. CDR3 sequence (DNA): TGCGCCAGCAGTGAGACTAGCGGGGGGGATACGCAGTATTTT.

CDR3 sequence: CASSQWAGLNEKLFF. The CDR3 DNA reads as TGCGCCAGCAGCCAATGGGCAGGCCTCAATGAAAAACTGTTTTTT. The V gene is TRBV4-1, the J gene TRBJ1-4, with D uncertain. The V and J ends lost 2 bases and 5 bases respectively, with 12 bases between them. The CDR3 is made up of 15 amino acids. CDR1 MGHRA and CDR2 YSYEKL come from the germline V gene.

The rearrangement links TRBV30 to TRBJ2-5, with 7 bases matching TRBD1. The CDR3 runs 14 residues. The germline V gene has CDR1 GTSNPN and CDR2 SVGIG (reference sequence). Trimming removed 1 base from V and 7 bases from J; junction bases left unmatched: 9. CDR3 amino acids: CAWSADYNRGTQYF. CDR3 in DNA: TGTGCCTGGAGTGCCGACTATAACAGGGGGACCCAGTACTTC.

The chain combines TRBV5-1 with TRBJ2-3; tentatively, D is TRBD1 (5 bases). V was trimmed by 0 bases and J by 0 bases, leaving 8 bases between them. This CDR3 is built from 15 residues. Germline V CDR1 and CDR2: SGHRS, YFSETQ. CDR3 sequence reads: CASSLVGLSTDTQYF. The CDR3 DNA sequence: TGCGCCAGCAGCTTGGTGGGGCTGAGCACAGATACGCAGTATTTT.

Comments on this clone: Distinct nucleotide sequences in the sample also encode this CDR3. J is TRBJ1-3 and V is TRBV9; 9 nucleotides align to TRBD1. There are 15 residues in the CDR3. After removal of 0 bases from V and 3 bases from J, the junction contained 1 base not matched to a gene. Germline V gives CDR1 SGDLS, CDR2 YYNGEE. This CDR3 is CASSVATGGGNTIYF. The CDR3 nucleotides are TGTGCCAGCAGCGTAGCGACAGGGGGTGGAAACACCATATATTTT. The full variable domain, with the rest looked up from reference TRBV9 and TRBJ1-3, is DSGVTQTPKHLITATGQRVTLRCSPRSGDLSVYWYQQSLDQGLQFLIQYYNGEERAKGNILERFSAQQFPDLHSELNLSSLELGDSALYFCASSVATGGGNTIYFGEGSWLTVV.

V is TRBV18 and J is TRBJ2-5; D remains ambiguous. Germline V gene lookup returns CDR1 KGHSH and CDR2 LQKENI. The CDR3 has 14 amino acids. The V end lost 0 bases, the J end lost 1 base, and 6 bases lay between the germline ends. The CDR3 spells CASSPPSSQETQYF. CDR3 nucleotides: TGTGCCAGCTCACCACCGTCCTCCCAAGAGACCCAGTACTTC.

The chain has TRBV19 and TRBJ2-3, with D tentatively TRBD1 (5 bases). Germline V gene data show CDR1 as LNHDA and CDR2 as SQIVND (reference sequence). V shed 11 bases and J shed 1 base, with 13 bases lying between them. The CDR3 totals 13 residues. CDR3 bases: TGTGCCTCAGACAGTTGGGGCACAGATACGCAGTATTTT. It codes for CASDSWGTDTQYF.

The rearrangement links TRBV14 to TRBJ2-7; 8 bases fit TRBD2. The CDR3 loop spans 14 amino acids. J lost 2 bases, V lost 1 base, and 1 base had no gene match. The germline V gene encodes CDR1 SGHDN and CDR2 FVKESK. CDR3 residues: CASSQAGGTYEQYF. CDR3 nucleotides: TGTGCCAGCAGCCAAGCGGGGGGGACCTACGAGCAGTACTTC.

The chain is built from TRBV5-4 and TRBJ2-1; D gene uncertain. V lost 3 bases to trimming and J lost 6 bases, with 13 bases between them. CDR3 length: 14 residues. Per germline, CDR1 SGHNT and CDR2 YYREEE (reference sequence). The CDR3: CASSSPTPPNEQFF. In DNA, the CDR3 is TGTGCCAGCAGCTCACCTACTCCCCCCAATGAGCAGTTCTTC.

The chain employs TRBV21-1 and TRBJ1-2; the table's D call TRBD1 went unverified against the DNA. TRBV21-1 is given as a pseudogene. The CDR3 runs to 16 residues. The CDR3 DNA is TGTGCCAGCGAAAGGGGAAGCAGGGCGGCGAACTATGGCTACACCTTC. This sequence encodes CASERGSRAANYGYTF.

The rearrangement uses TRBV29-1 and TRBJ1-5; 8 bases match TRBD1. The V gene's germline CDR1 is SQVTM and CDR2 ANQGSEA. This CDR3 spans 15 amino acids. After removal of 4 bases from V and 2 bases from J, the junction contained 7 bases not matched to a gene. The CDR3 spells CSVAQGAGGNQPQHF. Here the CDR3 DNA reads TGCAGCGTTGCGCAGGGGGCTGGGGGCAATCAGCCCCAGCATTTT.